Below, 7 T cell receptor beta chains from the same sample are listed, as sequenced in a study of STAT5B mutations in CD4+ large granular lymphocyte leukemia. Method: immunoSEQ multiplex PCR; TCRdb's copy keeps in-frame clones and lacks some. This table holds 37,000 or so clones, about 90% found once. The source material was CD4+ T cells from blood buffy coats. These TCRs come from a human donor in good health.

This clone showed up just a few times. V and J are TRBV18 and TRBJ1-3; D not certain. The germline V and J ends were trimmed by 6 bases and 0 bases, with 12 bases remaining between them. This CDR3 has 15 residues. In germline, CDR1 is KGHSH, CDR2 LQKENI. DNA of the CDR3: TGTGCCAGCTCCCGCGACCGCATCTCTGGAAACACCATATATTTT. This translates into CASSRDRISGNTIYF.

The count of this clone is one. The CDR3 protein is CASSEKPGTLGEKLFF. In DNA form, the CDR3 reads TGTGCCAGCAGTGAAAAACCCGGGACTCTCGGGGAAAAACTGTTTTTT. J is TRBJ1-4 and V is TRBV6-1; tentative D call: TRBD1 (5 bases). V was shortened by 2 bases and J by 8 bases, with 18 bases between the two germline ends. The CDR3 sequence is 16 residues long. CDR1 and CDR2 from the germline V gene are MNHNS and SASEGT.

This clone was picked up one time. The chain couples TRBV27 to TRBJ2-7; the D gene is possibly TRBD2 (5 bases). The CDR3 has 14 amino acids. The V end was cut by 1 base, the J end by 5 bases, with 12 bases between. Germline lookup yields CDR1 MNHEY and CDR2 SMNVEV (reference sequence). The CDR3 loop is CASSLWPALDEQYF. For the CDR3, the DNA is TGTGCCAGCAGTTTATGGCCCGCACTAGACGAGCAGTACTTC.

V is TRBV28 and J is TRBJ2-1, with D tentatively TRBD2 (6 bases). Germline V gene sequence: CDR1 MDHEN, CDR2 SYDVKM. The CDR3 covers 15 residues. The germline V and J ends were trimmed by 1 base and 4 bases, with 11 bases remaining between them. Here the CDR3 DNA reads TGTGCCAGCAGTTTATTAGCGGAAATGTACAATGAGCAGTTCTTC. This gives the protein CASSLLAEMYNEQFF.

The CDR3 protein is CASKLAGGSNEQFF. CDR3 sequence (DNA): TGTGCCAGCAAACTAGCGGGAGGGTCCAATGAGCAGTTCTTC. The chain links TRBV28 to TRBJ2-1, with 13 bases identical to TRBD2. The length of the CDR3 is 14 residues. Germline CDR1 MDHEN, CDR2 SYDVKM. With 7 bases clipped from V and 6 bases from J, the junction kept 3 bases outside the gene matches.

The chain employs TRBV7-2 and TRBJ2-5; tentatively, D is TRBD1 (6 bases). CDR1 is SGHTA and CDR2 is FQGNSA in the germline V gene. This CDR3 comprises 15 residues. Trimming cost V 1 base and J 2 bases, with 11 bases left between them. CDR3 protein: CASSLGGGGQETQYF. CDR3 in DNA: TGTGCCAGCAGCTTAGGTGGGGGCGGGCAAGAGACCCAGTACTTC.

The chain couples TRBV6-1 to TRBJ2-1, with D perhaps matching TRBD2 (6 bases). Trimming removed 7 bases from V and 8 bases from J, with 9 bases in between. The CDR3 has 11 amino acids. Germline loops: CDR1 MNHNS, CDR2 SASEGT. CDR3 coding DNA: TGTGCCAGCACCCGGGAGTATGAGCAGTTCTTC. Amino acids: CASTREYEQFF.